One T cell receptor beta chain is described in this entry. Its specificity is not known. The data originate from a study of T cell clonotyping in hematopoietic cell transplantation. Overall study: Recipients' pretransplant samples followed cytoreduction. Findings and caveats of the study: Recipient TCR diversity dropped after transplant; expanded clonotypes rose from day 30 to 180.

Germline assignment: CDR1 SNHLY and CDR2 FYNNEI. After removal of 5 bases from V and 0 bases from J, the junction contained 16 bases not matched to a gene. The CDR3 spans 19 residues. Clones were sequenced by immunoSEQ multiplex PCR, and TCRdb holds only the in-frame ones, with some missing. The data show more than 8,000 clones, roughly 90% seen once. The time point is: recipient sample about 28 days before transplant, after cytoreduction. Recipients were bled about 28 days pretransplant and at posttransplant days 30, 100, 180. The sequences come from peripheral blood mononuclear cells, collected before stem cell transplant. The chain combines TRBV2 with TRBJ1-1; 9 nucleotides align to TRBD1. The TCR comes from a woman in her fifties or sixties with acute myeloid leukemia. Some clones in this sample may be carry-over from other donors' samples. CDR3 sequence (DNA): TGTGCCAGCAGTTCTGAGGAGGAGGGACAGGGAAGTGTGAACACTGAAGCTTTCTTT. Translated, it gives CASSSEEEGQGSVNTEAFF. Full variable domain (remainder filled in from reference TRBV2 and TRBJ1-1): EPEVTQTPSHQVTQMGQEVILRCVPISNHLYFYWYRQILGQKVEFLVSFYNNEISEKSEIFDDQFSVERPDGSNFTLKIRSTKLEDSAMYFCASSSEEEGQGSVNTEAFFGQGTRLTVV.